The rows below give T cell receptor beta chains drawn from one sample of a study of T cell responses to AZD1222 COVID-19 vaccine. Here immunoSEQ multiplex PCR was the method, and the copy in TCRdb shows in-frame clones only, minus some. The repertoire has 150,000 to 200,000 clones, 90% to 95% of them found once; the top ten carry approximately 3.7%. The material was peripheral blood, obtained 28 days after the second AZD1222 dose. These TCRs come from an adult who received the AZD1222 COVID-19 vaccine. Each CDR3 is given with its conserved first and last residue. A D gene is named only where the DNA matches it firmly. Expanded clones get a size class; other rows say once, few or many, or leave the size out.

-	TRBV2	TRBD1	TRBJ1-6	TGTGCCAGCGGAGGGGACAGAAATTCACCCCTCCACTTT	CASGGDRNSPLHF
-	TRBV19	-	TRBJ1-4	TGTGCCGCCAGATCATCATTCTTGAATGAAAAACTGTTTTTT	CAARSSFLNEKLFF
-	TRBV29-1	-	TRBJ1-1	TGCAGCGTTGAGAACCGAGGCCGGAACACTGAAGCTTTCTTT	CSVENRGRNTEAFF
-	TRBV7-9	TRBD2	TRBJ2-1	TGTGCCAGCATCTCGACTAGCGGTAAATACAATGAGCAGTTCTTC	CASISTSGKYNEQFF
-	TRBV6-6	TRBD1	TRBJ1-1	TGTGCCAGCAGTCCGAAGGCGGGACAGACAATGAACACTGAAGCTTTCTTT	CASSPKAGQTMNTEAFF
once	TRBV28	TRBD2	TRBJ2-3	TGTGCCAGCAGTTTAGGCGGGGTTGGGGTAAGGACTAGTAACACAGATACGCAGTATTTT	CASSLGGVGVRTSNTDTQYF
once	TRBV7-9	TRBD1	TRBJ1-4	TGTGCCAGCAGCTCTGACAGGGCCAATGAAAAACTGTTTTTT	CASSSDRANEKLFF
-	TRBV7-3	-	TRBJ2-5	TGTGCCAGCAGCTCTTACAGGGAAGAGACCCAGTACTTC	CASSSYREETQYF
-	TRBV11-3	-	TRBJ2-2	TGTGCCAGCATCTTAGAACAGGGAACCGGGGAGCTGTTTTTT	CASILEQGTGELFF
once	TRBV30	-	TRBJ1-2	TGTGCCTGGAGTCCTAACAGACAGTACGGCTACACCTTC	CAWSPNRQYGYTF
-	TRBV10-3	-	TRBJ2-7	TGTGCCTCCCGGCTGGGGAGCTCCTACGAGCAGTACTTC	CASRLGSSYEQYF
-	TRBV3-1/TRBV3-2	TRBD2	TRBJ2-7	TGTGCCAGCAGCCCTTCCGGGACTAGGGTGAGCGCCGAGCAGTACTTC	CASSPSGTRVSAEQYF
-	TRBV14	TRBD1	TRBJ2-2	TGTGCCAGCAGCCAATTCCTAGGACAGGGGTCCACCGGGGAGCTGTTTTTT	CASSQFLGQGSTGELFF
-	TRBV10-1	-	TRBJ2-7	TGCGCCAGCAGTGCCGGACCAGGGGAGCCTGGCTCCTACGAGCAGTACTTC	CASSAGPGEPGSYEQYF
-	TRBV30	-	TRBJ1-4	TGTGCCTGGAGTGTACGACGGAGCGCTGAAAAACTGTTTTTT	CAWSVRRSAEKLFF
-	TRBV10-2	TRBD1	TRBJ2-7	TGCGCCAGCAGTGAGCCGACAGGGGGGTACGAGCAGTACTTC	CASSEPTGGYEQYF
-	TRBV5-4	-	TRBJ1-1	TGTGCCAGCAGCTTGATTGGGGAGGCCACCACTGAAGCTTTCTTT	CASSLIGEATTEAFF
-	TRBV24-1	TRBD2	TRBJ2-1	TGTGCCACCAGTGGAACTAGCGTAGATGAGCAGTTCTTC	CATSGTSVDEQFF
-	TRBV5-1	-	TRBJ1-2	TGCGCCAGCAGCTTGGGCACAGGGAACTATGGCTACACCTTC	CASSLGTGNYGYTF
-	TRBV5-6	TRBD1	TRBJ2-1	TGTGCCAGCAGCAGATACAGGGGGCCGAACGATGAGCAGTTCTTC	CASSRYRGPNDEQFF
-	TRBV7-2	-	TRBJ1-1	TGTGCCAGCAGCCCCACCATGAACACTGAAGCTTTCTTT	CASSPTMNTEAFF
-	TRBV12-3/TRBV12-4	-	TRBJ1-1	TGTGCCAGCAGTTTAAACGAACAGGCCGCTTTCTTT	CASSLNEQAAFF
-	TRBV6-5	-	TRBJ2-2	TGTGCCAGCAGGACCTCGAACACCGGGGAGCTGTTTTTT	CASRTSNTGELFF
few	TRBV4-3	-	TRBJ1-6	TGCGCCAGCAGCGCCGGGAGCTCCTATAATTCACCCCTCCACTTT	CASSAGSSYNSPLHF
-	TRBV7-9	-	TRBJ1-3	TGTGCCAGCAGGGTATCGGGCTCCGCTGACTCTGGAAACACCATATATTTT	CASRVSGSADSGNTIYF
-	TRBV3-1/TRBV3-2	-	TRBJ1-4	TGTGCCAGCAGCCAAGATGGTTGGGGGACAACTAATGAAAAACTGTTTTTT	CASSQDGWGTTNEKLFF
-	TRBV2	-	TRBJ1-6	TGTGCCAGTTGGGACGGAGGAAATTCACCCCTCCACTTT	CASWDGGNSPLHF
-	TRBV13	-	TRBJ1-1	TGTGCCAGCAGCTTAGTGAACACTGAAGCTTTCTTT	CASSLVNTEAFF
-	TRBV28	TRBD1	TRBJ2-7	TGTGCCAGCAGTATCCCCCGGGACAGCTACGAGCAGTACTTC	CASSIPRDSYEQYF
-	TRBV6-5	TRBD2	TRBJ2-7	TGTGCCAGCAGTTACTCGGGACTAGCGGGAGTCTACGAGCAGTACTTC	CASSYSGLAGVYEQYF
-	TRBV18	TRBD2	TRBJ2-7	TGTGCCAGCTCACGCACGTCTCTAGCGGGAGACTACGAGCAGTACTTC	CASSRTSLAGDYEQYF
-	TRBV14	TRBD2	TRBJ2-3	TGTGCCAGCAGCCAAGATGGAATAGCGGGAGCTGCCACAGATACGCAGTATTTT	CASSQDGIAGAATDTQYF
few	TRBV4-3	TRBD1	TRBJ1-2	TGCGCCAGCAGCCAAGAATCATGGATAGACAGGGGCTATGGCTACACCTTC	CASSQESWIDRGYGYTF
-	TRBV13	TRBD1	TRBJ2-5	TGTGCCAGCAGCTTAGACAGGGGGGAGACCCAGTACTTC	CASSLDRGETQYF
-	TRBV7-3	-	TRBJ2-3	TGTGCCAGCAGCCCCCATGATGGCACAGATACGCAGTATTTT	CASSPHDGTDTQYF
once	TRBV28	-	TRBJ2-7	TGTGCCAGCAGTTTACAGGTGAACTACGAGCAGTACTTC	CASSLQVNYEQYF
-	TRBV28	TRBD1	TRBJ2-7	TGTGCCAGCAGTTCCACCGGACAGGGCCCGGACGAGCAGTACTTC	CASSSTGQGPDEQYF
-	TRBV27	-	TRBJ1-2	TGTGCCAGCAGCATTAGCACAGCTAACTATGGCTACACCTTC	CASSISTANYGYTF
-	TRBV30	-	TRBJ1-2	TGTGCCTGGAGTGTACAGGCAGTTCATGGCTACACCTTC	CAWSVQAVHGYTF
once	TRBV4-1	-	TRBJ1-5	TGCGCCAGCAGCCGAACCTTTGGGCAGAGTAATCAGCCCCAGCATTTT	CASSRTFGQSNQPQHF
once	TRBV6-5	-	TRBJ1-1	TGTGCCAGCAGCCTTCCCGGAAGAGCAGGCACTGAAGCTTTCTTT	CASSLPGRAGTEAFF
-	TRBV18	TRBD2	TRBJ2-2	TGTGCCAGCTCACGACTAGCGGAGCCCACCGGGGAGCTGTTTTTT	CASSRLAEPTGELFF
-	TRBV2	-	TRBJ2-5	TGTGCCAGCAACGACGGTAGTGGGGAGACCCAGTACTTC	CASNDGSGETQYF
-	TRBV28	TRBD1	TRBJ1-4	TGTGCCAGCAGTATTCCCGGGACAGCCTATAATGAAAAACTGTTTTTT	CASSIPGTAYNEKLFF